Below, 9 T cell receptor beta chains from the same sample are listed, as sequenced in a study of blood T cell repertoires in COVID-19. Produced via immunoSEQ multiplex PCR; TCRdb's table is partial and in-frame only. This sample has roughly 34,000 clones, with about 87% found just once. Input material: peripheral blood. The receptors come from an elderly man with active COVID-19.

This chain connects TRBV3-1 (or the pseudogene TRBV3-2) to TRBJ2-3, with 8 nucleotides matching TRBD2. V trimming: 4 bases; J trimming: 5 bases; junction bases outside the gene matches: 11. The CDR3 runs 16 residues. CDR1 LGHDT and CDR2 YNNKEL come from the germline V gene (reference sequence). Here the CDR3 reads CASSPFPGLVGDTQYF. The CDR3 nucleotides read TGTGCCAGCAGCCCCTTTCCGGGACTAGTAGGAGATACGCAGTATTTT.

Only a few counts were recorded for this clone. V and J are TRBV11-2 and TRBJ2-3, with D hard to call. Trimming took off 3 bases at V and 7 bases at J, with 20 bases between the two ends. Germline CDR1 reads SGHAT; CDR2 reads FQNNGV. This CDR3 region has 16 residues. The CDR3 spells CASSLGPTPTDNTQYF. CDR3 in DNA: TGTGCCAGCAGCTTGGGTCCTACACCGACCGACAATACGCAGTATTTT.

The rearrangement links TRBV30 to TRBJ1-2, with 11 nucleotides matching TRBD1. V gave up 0 bases and J gave up 0 bases; unmatched junction bases: 6. The CDR3 sequence is 17 residues long. Per the germline V gene, CDR1 is GTSNPN and CDR2 is SVGIG (reference sequence). The CDR3 coding sequence is TGTGCCTGGAGTGTCAAGGACAGGGGGCTGACTAACTATGGCTACACCTTC. Protein sequence: CAWSVKDRGLTNYGYTF.

This clone was seen a few times. This chain uses TRBV4-1 with TRBJ2-7; 7 nucleotides line up with TRBD2. CDR3 size: 16 residues. Germline lookup yields CDR1 MGHRA and CDR2 YSYEKL. J lost 7 bases, V lost 0 bases, and 12 bases had no gene match. For the CDR3, the DNA is TGCGCCAGCAGCCAAGACGAGTTAGCGGGCTCTCCGGAGCAGTACTTC. It specifies CASSQDELAGSPEQYF.

The chain recombines TRBV10-3 with TRBJ1-5, with 8 bases lining up with TRBD1. Trimming took 3 bases from V and 5 from J; bases not matched to a gene: 6. This CDR3 is 15 amino acids long. Germline V lookup: CDR1 ENHRY, CDR2 SYGVKD. CDR3 sequence (DNA): TGTGCCATCAGTGAAATCTCGGGACAGGATCAGCCCCAGCATTTT. This encodes CAISEISGQDQPQHF.

The rearrangement uses TRBV6-5 and TRBJ2-5; TRBD1 aligns across 10 bases. The CDR3 has 14 residues. The V gene end was trimmed by 8 bases and the J gene end by 6 bases; junction bases not matched to a gene: 9. The germline CDR1 and CDR2 sequences are MNHEY and SVGAGI. In DNA, the CDR3 is TGTGCCAGCGAGACAGGGGGCGCGAGTAAGACCCAGTACTTC. This sequence encodes CASETGGASKTQYF.

V and J are TRBV6-1 and TRBJ2-1; unclear D gene. The CDR3 is 14 residues long. Trimming removed 2 bases from V and 8 bases from J, with 13 bases in between. Germline-derived CDR1 and CDR2 are MNHNS and SASEGT. In nucleotides, the CDR3 is TGTGCCAGCAGTGAAAATCTACCGATCCATGAGCAGTTCTTC. Its protein product is CASSENLPIHEQFF.

The chain links TRBV24-1 to TRBJ1-2; 12 positions agree with TRBD1. V lost 4 bases, J lost 6 bases, and 5 bases stayed unmatched. Germline assignment: CDR1 KGHDR and CDR2 SFDVKD. There are 15 residues in the CDR3. The CDR3 spells CATSEGTGGVDGYTF. In DNA, the CDR3 is TGTGCCACCAGTGAAGGGACAGGGGGCGTGGATGGCTACACCTTC.

This clone was detected only a few times. The rearrangement links TRBV28 to TRBJ1-3, with TRBD1 matching 7 bases. Germline trimming cut 2 bases from V and 2 bases from J; bases unmatched to any gene: 6. The CDR3 extends over 16 amino acids. Germline V CDR1 and CDR2: MDHEN, SYDVKM. CDR3: CASSLVITGAGNTIYF. DNA for the CDR3: TGTGCCAGCAGTTTAGTAATCACAGGGGCTGGAAACACCATATATTTT.